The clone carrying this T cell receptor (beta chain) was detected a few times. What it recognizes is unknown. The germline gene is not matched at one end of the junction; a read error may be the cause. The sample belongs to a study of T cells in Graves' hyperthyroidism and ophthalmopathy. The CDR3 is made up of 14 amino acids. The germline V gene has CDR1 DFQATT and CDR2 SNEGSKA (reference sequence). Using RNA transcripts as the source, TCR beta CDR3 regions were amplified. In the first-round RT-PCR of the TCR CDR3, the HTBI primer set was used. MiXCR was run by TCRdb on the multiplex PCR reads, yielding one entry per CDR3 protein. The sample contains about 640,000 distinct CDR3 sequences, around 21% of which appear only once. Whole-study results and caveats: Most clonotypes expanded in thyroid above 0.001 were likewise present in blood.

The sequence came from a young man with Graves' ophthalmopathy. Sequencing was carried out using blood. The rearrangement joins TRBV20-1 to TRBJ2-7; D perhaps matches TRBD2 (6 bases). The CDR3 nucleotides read TGCAGTGCTAGGGACCCGGGACTCCGTTACGAGCAGTATTTC. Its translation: CSARDPGLRYEQYF.